The source of this TCR beta chain is a study of T-cell memory formation after mild COVID-19. CDR3 length equals 16 residues. Germline CDR1 reads SEHNR; CDR2 reads FQNEAQ (reference sequence). The germline V and J ends were trimmed by 1 base and 6 bases, with 18 bases remaining between them. General study results and limits: Unconfirmed was the SARS-CoV-2 specificity of second-wave clones that peaked on day 37. Later expanders leaned CD4+, whereas clones that contracted between day 15 and 85 were balanced CD4/CD8.

Concerning this clonotype itself: What it binds is not known.

5'RACE with constant-segment primers built TCRalpha and TCRbeta cDNA libraries with UMIs. TCRdb fed the 5' RACE reads into MiXCR, producing one record per CDR3 protein. The sample has fewer than 400,000 distinct CDR3 sequences; approximately 12% are singletons. What was sequenced was PBMCs or a T cell subset sorted from them (not recorded which). The clonotype originates from a young man who had mild COVID-19 (a few samples of this study predate the infection). Cell type and time point are not known. This sequence joins TRBV7-9 and TRBJ1-1, with unresolved D. The CDR3 bases are TGTGCCAGCAGCTTAGTGAGTGGGGTGGCAGGCCCTGAAGCTTTCTTT. Amino acids: CASSLVSGVAGPEAFF.